This TCR beta chain appears in the sequencing data of a study of vaccination and CD4 T cells after COVID-19. Study at large: Spike peptides, overlapping and drawn from SARS-CoV-2, HCoV-NL63, HCoV-OC43 and HCoV-229E, were used to stimulate cells.

Time point in this sample: late sampling 161 to 241 days after vaccination in a few convalescent patients. Treatment defined: roughly 10-day PBMC culture with coronavirus spike peptide pools or control peptides (ViraFEST assay). Comment on this clonotype: What it binds is not known.

Researchers used the Oncomine TCR Beta short-read assay to sequence DNA from cultured CD4+ T cells. TCRdb re-called the PCR reads through MiXCR, storing one row per CDR3 protein. The sample records about 25,000 distinct CDR3 sequences, less than 35% being singletons. V shed 1 base, J shed 0 bases, and the junction held 8 bases outside the gene matches. The CDR3 covers 18 residues. Germline CDR1 is SQVTM and CDR2 is ANQGSEA. V gene TRBV29-1 combines with J gene TRBJ2-1, with 11 positions matching TRBD2. The specimen comprised CD4+ T cells from blood, cultured in vitro, sampled about 7 months after SARS-CoV-2 vaccination. This clonotype was obtained from a human donor who had recovered from COVID-19. The CDR3 sequence: CSVEALAGGPSSYNEQFF. The CDR3 DNA follows: TGCAGCGTTGAAGCCCTAGCGGGAGGTCCGAGCTCCTACAATGAGCAGTTCTTC.